This T cell receptor (beta chain) is drawn from a study of blood T cell repertoires in COVID-19. Study summary: Collection of acute and convalescent COVID-19 samples took place in the United States, Italy and Spain.

Per the original methods: How many nucleated cells were present was estimated from reference gene primer amplification. Here immunoSEQ multiplex PCR was the method, and the copy in TCRdb shows in-frame clones only, minus some. V and J calls and clone size are those listed in that table; D and trimming were worked out from the DNA. The sample lists 150,000 to 200,000 clones; 85% to 90% were seen once. V was trimmed by 9 bases and J by 3 bases, leaving 23 bases between them. Germline-derived CDR1 and CDR2 are LNHDA and SQIVND (reference sequence). The CDR3 totals 16 residues. The rearrangement joins TRBV19 to TRBJ1-1; D unresolved. The clonotype was recovered from a man younger than 35 with active or convalescent COVID-19. The sequenced sample consisted of peripheral blood. DNA of the CDR3: TGTGCCAGATTGGGTGGGCGTCATTTCGGCGACACTGAAGCTTTCTTT. Translation gives CARLGGRHFGDTEAFF.